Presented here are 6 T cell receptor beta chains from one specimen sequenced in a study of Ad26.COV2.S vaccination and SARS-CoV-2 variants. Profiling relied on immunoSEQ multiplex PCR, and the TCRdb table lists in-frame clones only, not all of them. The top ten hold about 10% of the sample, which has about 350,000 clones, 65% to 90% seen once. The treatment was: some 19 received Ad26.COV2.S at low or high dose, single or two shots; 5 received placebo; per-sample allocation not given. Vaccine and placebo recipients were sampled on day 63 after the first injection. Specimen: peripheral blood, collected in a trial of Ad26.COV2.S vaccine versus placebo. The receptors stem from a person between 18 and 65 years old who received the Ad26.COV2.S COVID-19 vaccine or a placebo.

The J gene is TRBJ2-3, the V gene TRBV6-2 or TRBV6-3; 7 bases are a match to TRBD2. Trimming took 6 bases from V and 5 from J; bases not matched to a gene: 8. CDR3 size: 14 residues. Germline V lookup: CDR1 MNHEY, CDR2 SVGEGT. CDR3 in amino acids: CASSPEGGEDTQYF. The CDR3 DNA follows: TGTGCCAGCAGCCCGGAGGGAGGGGAAGATACGCAGTATTTT.

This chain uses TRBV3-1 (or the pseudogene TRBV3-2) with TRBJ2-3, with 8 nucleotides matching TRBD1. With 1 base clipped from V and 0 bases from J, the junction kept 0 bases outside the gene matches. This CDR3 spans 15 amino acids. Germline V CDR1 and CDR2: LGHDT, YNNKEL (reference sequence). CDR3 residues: CASSQGQGSTDTQYF. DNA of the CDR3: TGTGCCAGCAGCCAAGGACAGGGGAGCACAGATACGCAGTATTTT.

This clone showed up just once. The CDR3 sequence is CASSLGAGNTGELFF. The DNA of the CDR3 is TGTGCCAGCAGTTTAGGGGCGGGGAACACCGGGGAGCTGTTTTTT. V gene TRBV27 combines with J gene TRBJ2-2; tentatively, D is TRBD1 or TRBD2 (5 bases each). The CDR3 contains 15 residues. In germline, CDR1 is MNHEY, CDR2 SMNVEV (reference sequence). With 2 bases removed from V and 1 base from J, the gap between germline ends came to 8 bases.

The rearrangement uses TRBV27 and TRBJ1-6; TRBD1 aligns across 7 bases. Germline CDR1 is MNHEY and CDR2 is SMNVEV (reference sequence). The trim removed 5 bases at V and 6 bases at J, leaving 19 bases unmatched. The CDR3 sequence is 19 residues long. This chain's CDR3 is CASSHYRGQSIISNSPLHF. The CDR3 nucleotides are TGTGCCAGCAGTCACTACCGGGGACAGTCCATAATTTCTAATTCACCCCTCCACTTT.

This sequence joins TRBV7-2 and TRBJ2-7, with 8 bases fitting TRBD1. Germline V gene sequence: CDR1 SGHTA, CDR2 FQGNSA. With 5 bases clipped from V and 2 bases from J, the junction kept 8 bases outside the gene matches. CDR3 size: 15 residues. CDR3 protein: CASSPRTGSPYEQYF. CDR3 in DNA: TGTGCCAGCAGCCCCCGGACAGGGTCCCCCTACGAGCAGTACTTC.

CDR3 sequence: CASSLAPAQNTEAFF. The CDR3 DNA is TGTGCCAGCAGCTTAGCGCCAGCACAGAACACTGAAGCTTTCTTT. V is TRBV7-2 and J is TRBJ1-1; D remains ambiguous. The germline V gene has CDR1 SGHTA and CDR2 FQGNSA. V was pared by 0 bases and J by 1 base, with 9 bases between. There are 15 residues in the CDR3. The entire variable domain, with the rest obtained from reference TRBV7-2 and TRBJ1-1, is as follows: GAGVSQSPSNKVTEKGKDVELRCDPISGHTALYWYRQSLGQGLEFLIYFQGNSAPDKSGLPSDRFSAERTGGSVSTLTIQRTQQEDSAVYLCASSLAPAQNTEAFFGQGTRLTVV.